A selection of T cell receptor beta chains follows, all from one sample in a study of blood T cells in healthy people across ages. TCRdb re-called the 5' RACE reads with MiXCR, one entry per CDR3 protein. Here the sample spans 1.8 million or so distinct CDR3 sequences, around 40% being singletons. Sample: blood. All receptors come from a human donor in good health. Both conserved end residues are part of each CDR3.

v_call	cdr3_length	j_call	cdr3_aa
TRBV29-1	15	TRBJ2-3	CSVYDREGGPDTQYF
TRBV25-1	13	TRBJ1-2	CASSDRINYGYTF
TRBV5-1	17	TRBJ2-6	CASSFSPRGSGANVLTF
TRBV6-6	13	TRBJ1-1	CASSYDSNTEAFF
TRBV20-1	15	TRBJ1-2	CSAGDARDTFYGYTF
TRBV2	17	TRBJ2-7	CASRPSPLAGGSYEQYF
TRBV7-2	15	TRBJ2-3	CASSLQTGGTDTQYF
TRBV6-2/TRBV6-3	13	TRBJ1-1	CASRKGQRGEAFF
TRBV4-2	15	TRBJ2-1	CASSQLSQGAKEQFF
TRBV5-5	15	TRBJ1-2	CASSPLDRVNYGYTF
TRBV11-3	10	TRBJ2-3	CASSCWRQYF
TRBV7-2	16	TRBJ2-3	CASSLGAAVRTDTQYF
TRBV5-4	12	TRBJ1-2	CASSLEEWGYTF